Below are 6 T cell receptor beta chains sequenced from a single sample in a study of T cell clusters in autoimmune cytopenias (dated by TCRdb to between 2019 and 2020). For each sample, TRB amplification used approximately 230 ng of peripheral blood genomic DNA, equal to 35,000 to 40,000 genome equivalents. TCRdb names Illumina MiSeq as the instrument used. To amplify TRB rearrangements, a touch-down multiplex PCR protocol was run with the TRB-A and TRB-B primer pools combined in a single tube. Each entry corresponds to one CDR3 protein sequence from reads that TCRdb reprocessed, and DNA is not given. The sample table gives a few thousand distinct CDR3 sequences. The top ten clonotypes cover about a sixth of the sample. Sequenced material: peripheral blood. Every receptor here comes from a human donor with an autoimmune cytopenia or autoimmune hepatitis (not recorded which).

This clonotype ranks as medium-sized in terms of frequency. The CDR3 protein is CSPTSGGLEYNEQFF. The chain employs TRBV20-1 and TRBJ2-1; lacking DNA, the TRBD2 call made by TCRdb goes unchecked. CDR1 and CDR2 from the germline V gene are DFQATT and SNEGSKA (reference sequence). This CDR3 is 15 amino acids long.

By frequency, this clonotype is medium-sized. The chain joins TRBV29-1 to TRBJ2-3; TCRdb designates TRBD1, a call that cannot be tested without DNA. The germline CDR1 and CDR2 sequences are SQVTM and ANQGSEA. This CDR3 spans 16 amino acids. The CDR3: CSVVGAGAGRTDTQYF.

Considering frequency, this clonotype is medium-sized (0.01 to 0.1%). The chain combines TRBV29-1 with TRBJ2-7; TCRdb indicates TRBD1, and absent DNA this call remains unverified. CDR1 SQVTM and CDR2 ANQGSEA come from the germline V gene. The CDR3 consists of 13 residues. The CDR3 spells CSVARVGSYEQYF.

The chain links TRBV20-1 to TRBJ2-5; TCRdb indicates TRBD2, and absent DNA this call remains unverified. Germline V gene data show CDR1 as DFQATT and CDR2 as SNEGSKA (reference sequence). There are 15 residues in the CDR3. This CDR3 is CSSPGLAGGRETQYF.

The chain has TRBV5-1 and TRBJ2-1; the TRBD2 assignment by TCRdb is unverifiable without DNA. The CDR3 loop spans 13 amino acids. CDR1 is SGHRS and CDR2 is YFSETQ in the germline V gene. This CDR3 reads CASSLWGLVEQFF.

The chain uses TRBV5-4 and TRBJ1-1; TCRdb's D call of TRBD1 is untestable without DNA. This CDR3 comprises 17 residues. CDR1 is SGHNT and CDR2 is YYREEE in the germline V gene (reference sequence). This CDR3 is CASSPTTGGSWNTEAFF.